A selection of T cell receptor beta chains follows, all from one sample in a study of spatial heterogeneity in lung cancer. TCRdb fed the 5' RACE reads into MiXCR, producing one record per CDR3 protein. Here the sample spans some 55,000 distinct CDR3 sequences, about 6.6% being singletons. The material was PBMCs, obtained at surgery. The origin of the receptors is a female donor with early-stage non-small cell lung cancer. The CDR3 runs from the conserved cysteine through the conserved F or W.

v_call	j_call	cdr3_aa
TRBV5-6	TRBJ1-4	CASSPGTGGKLFF
TRBV6-5	TRBJ2-3	CASRRDREASTQYF
TRBV7-9	TRBJ2-2	CASSLSPSGREPFF
TRBV28	TRBJ2-7	CASRMTYEQYF
TRBV7-2	TRBJ2-3	CASSSTGQNTDTQYF
TRBV7-2	TRBJ2-2	CASSPGTGSTGELFF
TRBV7-2	TRBJ2-3	CASSLAKGPDTQYF
TRBV27	TRBJ1-4	CASSLLSPRGSGEKLFF
TRBV3-1	TRBJ1-1	CASSSWGGGNTEAFF
TRBV7-2	TRBJ1-5	CASSLVARYSNQPQHF
TRBV2	TRBJ1-5	CASGVGGYQPQHF
TRBV3-1	TRBJ1-2	CASSQTYYGYTF
TRBV12-3/TRBV12-4	TRBJ2-3	CASSTSGRGDTQYF
TRBV6-5	TRBJ1-2	CASSSPGTGAYGYTF
TRBV5-1	TRBJ2-3	CASSLAGDRGGADTQYF
TRBV5-1	TRBJ1-2	CARQRRQGATLYGYTF
TRBV4-1	TRBJ2-2	CASSQDLSFGPGELFF
TRBV28	TRBJ2-7	CASKKATGREQYF
TRBV7-2	TRBJ2-3	CASSFSGYGTDTQYF
TRBV12-3/TRBV12-4	TRBJ1-1	CASSSPRGGTEAFF
TRBV12-3/TRBV12-4	TRBJ2-1	CASSPLAIYNEQFF
TRBV7-2	TRBJ2-5	CASSSNHQETQYF
TRBV10-3	TRBJ2-3	CAISEAGDTQYF
TRBV6-1	TRBJ2-5	CASSELAWQETQYF
TRBV12-3/TRBV12-4	TRBJ1-6	CASSLNSLNSPLHF
TRBV7-9	TRBJ1-1	CASSRDTTNTEAFF
TRBV20-1	TRBJ2-2	CSARELRPRGGRRGETGELFF
TRBV20-1	TRBJ2-7	CSARDGTSGYEQYF
TRBV24-1	TRBJ2-3	CATSDPGHSSTDTQYF
TRBV19	TRBJ1-2	CASMDRDRLAYGYTF
TRBV19	TRBJ1-2	CASSHPETVPYGYTF
TRBV18	TRBJ1-3	CASSPEIQGASGNTIYF
TRBV4-2	TRBJ2-3	CASSQEGRPFTDTQYF
TRBV5-1	TRBJ1-1	CASTEPGYQEAFF
TRBV7-2	TRBJ2-7	CASSFRASSYEQYF
TRBV5-6	TRBJ2-7	CASSLLAQSSYEQYF
TRBV7-9	TRBJ1-1	CASSPQGTGNTEAFF
TRBV28	TRBJ1-2	CASSPPRVGSYGYTF
TRBV24-1	TRBJ2-2	CATSDAGWTGELFF
TRBV7-9	TRBJ1-3	CASSLEGGSGNTIYF
TRBV12-3/TRBV12-4	TRBJ2-3	CASSLLTGPPTDTQYF
TRBV6-5	TRBJ1-2	CASSSTPGPGPYGYTF
TRBV27	TRBJ2-3	CASSWTGLAGTDTQYF
TRBV9	TRBJ1-1	CASGRSTEAFF
TRBV7-9	TRBJ1-6	CASSRERLGGRHF
TRBV3-1	TRBJ2-2	CASSRLEGSGELFF
TRBV5-1	TRBJ1-3	CASSLAGMMRGNTIYF
TRBV20-1	TRBJ2-7	CSAWDKSYEQYF
TRBV5-1	TRBJ2-3	CASSGRGPFTDTQYF
TRBV9	TRBJ2-5	CASSVASDPAGETQYF
TRBV20-1	TRBJ1-1	CSARLGGPDTEAFF
TRBV28	TRBJ2-5	CATLGNRVKETQYF
TRBV24-1	TRBJ1-5	CATSDTKRGQPQHF
TRBV7-9	TRBJ2-3	CASSTTPRSTDTQYF
TRBV20-1	TRBJ2-1	CSATGIDEGADEQFF
TRBV7-3	TRBJ2-3	CASSSTSGVGTDTQYF
TRBV20-1	TRBJ2-6	CSARGSFSGANVLTF